The rows below give T cell receptor beta chains drawn from one sample of a study of metastatic and nonmetastatic thyroid tumors. Using MiXCR, TCRdb re-called clones from the PCR reads. This sample has 10,000 to 15,000 clones; 28% occur once, and the top ten carry less than 15%. Sequenced input: tumor tissue. These TCRs come from a female donor with papillary thyroid cancer or a benign thyroid nodule (not recorded which). Some clones in this sample may be carry-over from other donors' samples. The CDR3 runs from the conserved cysteine through the conserved F or W. D genes are given only for firm matches. The size entry is marked missing in some rows and otherwise reads once, few, many or a size class.

v_call: TRBV6-4; d_call: .; j_call: TRBJ2-7; clone_size: .; cdr3_aa: CAPQGLSYEQYF; cdr3_nt: TGTGCCCCCCAGGGGCTCTCCTACGAGCAGTACTTC
v_call: TRBV28; d_call: TRBD1; j_call: TRBJ1-1; clone_size: many; cdr3_aa: CASSFRGLHIAEAFF; cdr3_nt: TGTGCCAGCAGCTTCAGGGGGCTTCATATCGCTGAAGCTTTCTTT
v_call: TRBV6-5; d_call: .; j_call: TRBJ2-7; clone_size: few; cdr3_aa: CASSYEDNNEQYF; cdr3_nt: TGTGCCAGCAGTTACGAGGACAACAACGAGCAGTACTTC
v_call: TRBV5-1; d_call: TRBD2; j_call: TRBJ2-1; clone_size: many; cdr3_aa: CASKLRTSGDNEQFF; cdr3_nt: TGCGCCAGCAAACTTCGGACTAGCGGAGACAATGAGCAGTTCTTC
v_call: TRBV6-2/TRBV6-3; d_call: .; j_call: TRBJ1-1; clone_size: .; cdr3_aa: CASSSQIGTEAFF; cdr3_nt: TGCGCCAGCAGTTCCCAGATAGGGACTGAAGCTTTCTTT
v_call: TRBV28; d_call: .; j_call: TRBJ2-7; clone_size: .; cdr3_aa: CASSLYTGSYEQYF; cdr3_nt: TGTGCCAGCAGCTTATATACGGGCTCCTACGAGCAGTACTTC
v_call: TRBV27; d_call: .; j_call: TRBJ2-6; clone_size: few; cdr3_aa: CASSFSRGRGSGANVLTF; cdr3_nt: TGTGCCAGCAGTTTCTCCCGGGGGCGCGGCTCTGGGGCCAACGTCCTGACTTTC
v_call: TRBV6-2/TRBV6-3; d_call: .; j_call: TRBJ2-2; clone_size: few; cdr3_aa: CASSLTDYSANTGELFF; cdr3_nt: TGTGCCAGCAGCCTCACTGACTACTCCGCGAACACCGGGGAGCTGTTTTTT
v_call: TRBV6-1; d_call: .; j_call: TRBJ1-2; clone_size: few; cdr3_aa: CACSGRQAACGYTF; cdr3_nt: TGTGCCTGCAGTGGCCGACAGGCGGCCTGTGGCTACACCTTC
v_call: TRBV6-1; d_call: .; j_call: TRBJ2-2; clone_size: medium-sized; cdr3_aa: CATELLKTAQNTGELFF; cdr3_nt: TGTGCCACCGAGCTGCTCAAAACGGCCCAGAACACCGGGGAGCTGTTTTTT
v_call: TRBV6-1; d_call: .; j_call: TRBJ1-1; clone_size: .; cdr3_aa: CASSASGDTEDFF; cdr3_nt: TGTGCCAGCAGTGCATCAGGGGACACTGAAGATTTCTTT
v_call: TRBV5-4; d_call: TRBD2; j_call: TRBJ2-7; clone_size: many; cdr3_aa: CASSLARSGRGHEQYF; cdr3_nt: TGTGCCAGCAGCTTGGCCCGTAGCGGGAGGGGCCACGAGCAGTACTTC
v_call: TRBV5-1; d_call: TRBD1; j_call: TRBJ1-4; clone_size: many; cdr3_aa: CASSIGQGNIEKLFF; cdr3_nt: TGCGCCAGCAGCATCGGACAGGGTAATATTGAAAAACTGTTTTTT
v_call: TRBV6-1; d_call: TRBD1; j_call: TRBJ2-5; clone_size: .; cdr3_aa: CASTPGTGGQETQYF; cdr3_nt: TGTGCCAGCACCCCCGGGACAGGGGGCCAAGAGACCCAGTACTTC
v_call: TRBV19; d_call: .; j_call: TRBJ2-1; clone_size: .; cdr3_aa: CASSTLFGSTDNEQFF; cdr3_nt: TGTGCCAGTAGTACCCTTTTCGGGAGTACGGACAATGAGCAGTTCTTC
v_call: TRBV19; d_call: .; j_call: TRBJ2-7; clone_size: medium-sized; cdr3_aa: CASIGGVGEQYF; cdr3_nt: TGTGCCAGTATTGGGGGAGTCGGGGAGCAGTACTTC
v_call: TRBV2; d_call: TRBD2; j_call: TRBJ2-1; clone_size: medium-sized; cdr3_aa: CASREGTSWDNEQFF; cdr3_nt: TGTGCCAGCAGGGAAGGGACTAGCTGGGACAATGAGCAGTTCTTC
v_call: TRBV6-1; d_call: .; j_call: TRBJ2-2; clone_size: .; cdr3_aa: CASSRTATGELFF; cdr3_nt: TGTGCCAGCAGCAGGACAGCTACCGGGGAGCTGTTTTTT
v_call: TRBV6-2/TRBV6-3; d_call: TRBD2; j_call: TRBJ2-3; clone_size: few; cdr3_aa: CASRLAGDTQYF; cdr3_nt: TGTGCCAGCAGACTAGCGGGGGATACGCAGTATTTT
v_call: TRBV6-5; d_call: TRBD2; j_call: TRBJ2-7; clone_size: few; cdr3_aa: CASSYGLTSGRGAYEQYF; cdr3_nt: TGTGCCAGCAGTTACGGGCTTACTAGCGGGAGAGGGGCCTACGAGCAGTACTTC
v_call: TRBV20-1; d_call: .; j_call: TRBJ2-7; clone_size: .; cdr3_aa: CSSRCCIYEQYF; cdr3_nt: TGCAGTTCTAGGTGCTGTATCTACGAGCAGTACTTC
v_call: TRBV19; d_call: TRBD1; j_call: TRBJ2-3; clone_size: medium-sized; cdr3_aa: CASSLTGGAQYF; cdr3_nt: TGTGCCAGTAGTCTGACAGGGGGCGCGCAGTATTTT
v_call: TRBV3-1; d_call: TRBD1; j_call: TRBJ1-1; clone_size: many; cdr3_aa: CASSPQGERTEAFF; cdr3_nt: TGTGCCAGCAGCCCACAGGGGGAGAGGACTGAAGCTTTCTTT
v_call: TRBV5-1; d_call: .; j_call: TRBJ1-1; clone_size: .; cdr3_aa: CVSSLCSTVNTEAFF; cdr3_nt: TGCGTCAGCAGCCTGTGCTCGACAGTGAACACTGAAGCTTTCTTT
v_call: TRBV27; d_call: TRBD2; j_call: TRBJ2-1; clone_size: medium-sized; cdr3_aa: CASSAPLAGVRYNEQFF; cdr3_nt: TGTGCCAGCAGTGCCCCTCTAGCGGGAGTACGCTACAATGAGCAGTTCTTC
v_call: TRBV6-1; d_call: TRBD1; j_call: TRBJ2-7; clone_size: medium-sized; cdr3_aa: CASSFGQDLWEQYF; cdr3_nt: TGTGCCAGCAGTTTCGGACAGGATTTGTGGGAGCAGTACTTC
v_call: TRBV2; d_call: .; j_call: TRBJ2-5; clone_size: .; cdr3_aa: CASSEKGQGLGETQYF; cdr3_nt: TGTGCCAGCAGTGAAAAAGGGCAGGGGCTGGGTGAGACCCAGTACTTC
v_call: TRBV19; d_call: .; j_call: TRBJ1-4; clone_size: once; cdr3_aa: CASRNRVSTNEKLFF; cdr3_nt: TGTGCCAGTAGAAACAGGGTTTCAACTAATGAAAAACTGTTTTTT
v_call: TRBV20-1; d_call: .; j_call: TRBJ2-5; clone_size: many; cdr3_aa: CSGIDYQETQYF; cdr3_nt: TGCAGTGGCATCGACTACCAAGAGACCCAGTACTTC
v_call: TRBV19; d_call: TRBD2; j_call: TRBJ2-7; clone_size: .; cdr3_aa: CASSRKASGRQTASSYEQYF; cdr3_nt: TGTGCCAGTAGTAGAAAAGCTAGCGGGAGGCAAACGGCGAGCTCCTACGAGCAGTACTTC
v_call: TRBV19; d_call: .; j_call: TRBJ2-1; clone_size: medium-sized; cdr3_aa: CASSSLDLNNEQFF; cdr3_nt: TGTGCCAGTAGCAGCTTAGACCTCAACAATGAGCAGTTCTTC
v_call: TRBV20-1; d_call: .; j_call: TRBJ2-3; clone_size: .; cdr3_aa: CSASQGSTDTQYF; cdr3_nt: TGCAGTGCTAGTCAGGGGTCCACAGATACGCAGTATTTT
v_call: TRBV6-2/TRBV6-3; d_call: .; j_call: TRBJ1-1; clone_size: many; cdr3_aa: CASSYGARTEAFF; cdr3_nt: TGTGCCAGCAGTTACGGGGCGAGAACTGAAGCTTTCTTT
v_call: TRBV3-1; d_call: TRBD2; j_call: TRBJ2-3; clone_size: many; cdr3_aa: CASSLRLAGTDTQYF; cdr3_nt: TGTGCCAGCAGCCTCAGACTAGCGGGCACAGATACGCAGTATTTT
v_call: TRBV4-3; d_call: .; j_call: TRBJ1-2; clone_size: .; cdr3_aa: CASSQGQGSYGYTF; cdr3_nt: TGCGCCAGCAGCCAAGGTCAGGGAAGCTATGGCTACACCTTC
v_call: TRBV2; d_call: .; j_call: TRBJ1-2; clone_size: few; cdr3_aa: CASKPRGVDYGYTF; cdr3_nt: TGTGCCAGCAAGCCCAGAGGGGTTGATTATGGATACACCTTC
v_call: TRBV10-2; d_call: .; j_call: TRBJ1-1; clone_size: many; cdr3_aa: CASSGSSGSPPAFF; cdr3_nt: TGCGCCAGCAGTGGATCCTCGGGCTCTCCCCCAGCTTTCTTT
v_call: TRBV5-1; d_call: .; j_call: TRBJ2-1; clone_size: medium-sized; cdr3_aa: CASSLFLQDSYNEQFF; cdr3_nt: TGCGCCAGCAGCTTGTTCCTCCAGGACTCCTACAATGAGCAGTTCTTC
v_call: TRBV20-1; d_call: .; j_call: TRBJ2-7; clone_size: medium-sized; cdr3_aa: CSARVGEQYF; cdr3_nt: TGCAGTGCTAGAGTAGGCGAGCAGTACTTC
v_call: TRBV27; d_call: .; j_call: TRBJ2-1; clone_size: medium-sized; cdr3_aa: CASSSAGRGTYNEQFF; cdr3_nt: TGTGCCAGCAGTTCGGCGGGCAGGGGTACCTACAATGAGCAGTTCTTC
v_call: TRBV19; d_call: .; j_call: TRBJ1-5; clone_size: medium-sized; cdr3_aa: CASSRARRNSNQPQHF; cdr3_nt: TGTGCCAGTAGTCGGGCGAGAAGAAATAGCAATCAGCCCCAGCATTTT
v_call: TRBV5-6; d_call: TRBD1; j_call: TRBJ1-1; clone_size: .; cdr3_aa: CASSWGGQGAGNTEAFF; cdr3_nt: TGTGCCAGCAGCTGGGGAGGGCAGGGGGCAGGGAACACTGAAGCTTTCTTT
v_call: TRBV30; d_call: .; j_call: TRBJ1-4; clone_size: medium-sized; cdr3_aa: CAWGEGRANEKLFF; cdr3_nt: TGTGCCTGGGGCGAGGGGCGCGCTAATGAAAAACTGTTTTTT
v_call: TRBV7-6; d_call: TRBD1; j_call: TRBJ1-2; clone_size: many; cdr3_aa: CASSLSGQGDGYTF; cdr3_nt: TGTGCCAGCAGCTTATCCGGACAGGGGGACGGCTACACCTTC
v_call: TRBV4-2; d_call: TRBD1; j_call: TRBJ1-1; clone_size: many; cdr3_aa: CASSRITGDLRYTEAFF; cdr3_nt: TGTGCCAGCAGCCGCATCACAGGGGATCTTAGGTACACTGAAGCTTTCTTT
v_call: TRBV28; d_call: .; j_call: TRBJ1-2; clone_size: few; cdr3_aa: CASGLGTSLTGGYTF; cdr3_nt: TGTGCCAGCGGCCTCGGGACATCGCTGACTGGGGGCTACACCTTC
v_call: TRBV29-1; d_call: .; j_call: TRBJ2-7; clone_size: many; cdr3_aa: CSVWGVGYEQYF; cdr3_nt: TGCAGCGTATGGGGAGTTGGCTACGAGCAGTACTTC
v_call: TRBV6-2/TRBV6-3; d_call: .; j_call: TRBJ1-3; clone_size: few; cdr3_aa: CASSYSTVAASGNTIYF; cdr3_nt: TGTGCCAGCAGTTACTCAACGGTCGCGGCTTCTGGAAACACCATATATTTT
v_call: TRBV27; d_call: TRBD2; j_call: TRBJ2-1; clone_size: few; cdr3_aa: CASSFSGRFVYEQFF; cdr3_nt: TGTGCCAGCAGTTTCAGCGGGAGATTCGTTTATGAGCAGTTCTTC
v_call: TRBV20-1; d_call: TRBD1; j_call: TRBJ1-2; clone_size: .; cdr3_aa: CSAPDRARDNYGYTF; cdr3_nt: TGCAGTGCTCCAGACAGGGCAAGAGATAACTATGGCTACACCTTC
v_call: TRBV7-3; d_call: TRBD1; j_call: TRBJ2-1; clone_size: .; cdr3_aa: CASSITGTGFYNEQFF; cdr3_nt: TGTGCCAGCAGCATAACCGGGACAGGGTTTTACAATGAGCAGTTCTTC
v_call: TRBV19; d_call: .; j_call: TRBJ2-1; clone_size: many; cdr3_aa: CASSISGTGIYNEQFF; cdr3_nt: TGTGCCAGTAGTATCTCCGGGACGGGGATCTACAATGAGCAGTTCTTC
v_call: TRBV4-1; d_call: .; j_call: TRBJ2-7; clone_size: .; cdr3_aa: CASSQGTSSYEQYF; cdr3_nt: TGCGCCAGCAGCCAGGGGACATCTTCCTACGAGCAGTACTTC
v_call: TRBV6-6; d_call: TRBD1; j_call: TRBJ2-7; clone_size: .; cdr3_aa: CASSYNRGHEQYF; cdr3_nt: TGTGCCAGCAGTTACAACAGGGGGCACGAGCAGTACTTC
v_call: TRBV28; d_call: .; j_call: TRBJ1-4; clone_size: many; cdr3_aa: CASRVRQEKLFF; cdr3_nt: TGTGCCAGCAGGGTAAGACAGGAAAAACTGTTTTTT
v_call: TRBV6-1; d_call: .; j_call: TRBJ1-5; clone_size: few; cdr3_aa: CSSSGIGVPNQPQHF; cdr3_nt: TGTTCCAGCAGTGGTATCGGGGTCCCCAATCAGCCCCAGCATTTT
v_call: TRBV28; d_call: .; j_call: TRBJ2-3; clone_size: .; cdr3_aa: CASTPPRTNTDTQYF; cdr3_nt: TGTGCCAGCACCCCCCCTCGGACTAACACAGATACGCAGTATTTT